These T cell receptor beta chains were read from a single sample in a study of blood T cell repertoires in COVID-19. Assay used: immunoSEQ multiplex PCR; TCRdb lists only in-frame clones, some missing. Of roughly 230,000 clones in the sample, roughly four fifths are singletons; the top ten hold approximately 4.7%. Input material: peripheral blood. These receptors all stem from a man in his fifties or sixties with active or convalescent COVID-19. Both conserved end residues are part of each CDR3. D genes are given only for firm matches. A row's size may be missing; if present it is once, few, many or a size class.

>TRBJ2-3|TRBV7-2|-|-
TGTGCCAGCAGCTTAAAGATAATAGGGGCAGATACGCAGTATTTT
CASSLKIIGADTQYF
>TRBJ1-5|TRBV28|-|TRBD1
TGTGCCAGCAGTAAATGGACAGGGGGATATAGCAATCAGCCCCAGCATTTT
CASSKWTGGYSNQPQHF
>TRBJ2-2|TRBV9|-|-
TGTGCCAGCACTCTAGGGGGAGGGTCTGGCGGGGAGCTGTTTTTT
CASTLGGGSGGELFF
>TRBJ2-4|TRBV9|-|-
TGTGCCAGCAGCGTAGAGCTAGCCAAAAACATTCAGTACTTC
CASSVELAKNIQYF
>TRBJ1-1|TRBV21-1|-|-
TGTGCCAGCAGCAAAGTCGATTCCGGGGGGAACACTGAAGCTTTCTTT
CASSKVDSGGNTEAFF
>TRBJ2-6|TRBV4-3|-|-
TGCGCCAGCAGCCAAGAGTCTATTCCAGGGGCTGGGGCCAACGTCCTGACTTTC
CASSQESIPGAGANVLTF
>TRBJ1-5|TRBV28|-|TRBD1
TGTGCCAGCAGAGACAGGGGTCAGCAGCCCCAGCATTTT
CASRDRGQQPQHF
>TRBJ1-1|TRBV12-3/TRBV12-4|-|TRBD1
TGTGCCATTACGCCCAGGGGGCTGGCTGAAGCTTTCTTT
CAITPRGLAEAFF
>TRBJ2-5|TRBV19|-|-
TGTGCCAGTAGTATTCCGGGACAAGAGACCCAGTACTTC
CASSIPGQETQYF
>TRBJ2-5|TRBV3-1/TRBV3-2|-|TRBD2
TGTGCCAGCAGCCAAGCGCGGGGGGGCGGAGAGACCCAGTACTTC
CASSQARGGGETQYF
>TRBJ2-7|TRBV29-1|-|-
TGCAGCGTTGAAGGGATTTCAGGGGAGCAGTACTTC
CSVEGISGEQYF
>TRBJ2-3|TRBV6-5|-|-
TGTGCCAGCAGACACCTTTTGGAGTATTTT
CASRHLLEYF
>TRBJ2-5|TRBV4-2|-|TRBD2
TGTGCCAGCATGCGGGGGAGCGGCCAAGAGACCCAGTACTTC
CASMRGSGQETQYF
>TRBJ1-2|TRBV3-1/TRBV3-2|-|-
TGTGCCAGCAGCCTCCGGGGAGATGGCTACACCTTC
CASSLRGDGYTF
>TRBJ1-5|TRBV9|few|-
TGTGCCAGCAGCGTAGGTGGGGGGGCAGGGCAGCCCCAGCATTTT
CASSVGGGAGQPQHF
>TRBJ2-2|TRBV3-1/TRBV3-2|-|-
TGTGCCAGCAGCCAAAGGAATGACGGGACCGGGGAGCTGTTTTTT
CASSQRNDGTGELFF
>TRBJ2-4|TRBV11-2|-|-
TGTGCCAGCAGTTTAGGACCTTTGGGGGGAGCCAAAAACATTCAGTACTTC
CASSLGPLGGAKNIQYF
>TRBJ1-1|TRBV5-6|-|-
TGTGCCAGCAGCTTGGCCTGGGGAGGGGGCACTGAAGCTTTCTTT
CASSLAWGGGTEAFF
>TRBJ2-3|TRBV11-2|once|-
TGTGCCAGCAGCTTAGTTCAGCTCGGGAGTGGCACAGATACGCAGTATTTT
CASSLVQLGSGTDTQYF
>TRBJ1-2|TRBV30|-|-
TGTGCCTGGAGTGTACGGGGGAATGGTGGCTACACCTTC
CAWSVRGNGGYTF
>TRBJ2-5|TRBV3-1/TRBV3-2|few|TRBD2
TGTGCCAGCAGCCATGGCGGGGGGAGGGAGACCCAGTACTTC
CASSHGGGRETQYF
>TRBJ2-3|TRBV7-2|-|TRBD2
TGTGCCAGCAGCTTAGTCCCTAGCGGGGGGGCTCGGGCAGATACGCAGTATTTT
CASSLVPSGGARADTQYF
>TRBJ1-4|TRBV28|-|-
TGTGCCAGCGGCCTCGCAGGCGGGGGAGCAACTAATGAAAAACTGTTTTTT
CASGLAGGGATNEKLFF
>TRBJ2-7|TRBV28|-|TRBD1
TGTGCCAGCAGTTCATATGACAGGGGGCCAGTGCCCGAGCAGTACTTC
CASSSYDRGPVPEQYF
>TRBJ2-7|TRBV6-5|-|TRBD2
TGTGCCAGCAGTTCTCCTGGGAGGGGCGAGCAGTACTTC
CASSSPGRGEQYF
>TRBJ2-1|TRBV2|-|-
TGTGCCAGCTCCAAGGAAGGGGTCGGTGAGCAGTTCTTC
CASSKEGVGEQFF
>TRBJ2-7|TRBV28|-|TRBD1
TGTGCCAGCAGCCACCCGTCAGGGGGACCCCTAGACTACGAGCAGTACTTC
CASSHPSGGPLDYEQYF
>TRBJ2-1|TRBV19|-|TRBD1
TGTGCCAGTAAACGAACAGGGGGACATGAGCAGTTCTTC
CASKRTGGHEQFF
>TRBJ1-5|TRBV2|-|-
TGTGCCAGCAGTGAAGCAAAGAGTCAGCCCCAGCATTTT
CASSEAKSQPQHF
>TRBJ1-2|TRBV28|-|-
TGTGCCAGCAGCCATAGGACATTGGACTATGGCTACACCTTC
CASSHRTLDYGYTF
>TRBJ2-1|TRBV6-6|once|-
TGTGCCAGCAGCCACCAGGGGGGATGGCCCAATGAGCAGTTCTTC
CASSHQGGWPNEQFF
>TRBJ1-2|TRBV18|-|TRBD1
TGTGCCAGCTCACCGGCAGGGGGCTACTATGGCTACACCTTC
CASSPAGGYYGYTF
>TRBJ1-2|TRBV7-9|-|TRBD1
TGTGCCAGCAGCCTACAGGGGACTCTCTATGGCTACACCTTC
CASSLQGTLYGYTF
>TRBJ2-4|TRBV7-8|-|TRBD1
TGTGCCAGCAGCTTTTTATTACAGGGGTTTGACATTCAGTACTTC
CASSFLLQGFDIQYF
>TRBJ1-1|TRBV6-5|-|-
TGTGCCAGCAGTCGTGCAGGGGACACTGAAGCTTTCTTT
CASSRAGDTEAFF
>TRBJ1-1|TRBV30|-|TRBD1
TGTGCCTGGAGGGGAGGCCGACAGGGTTCGGACACTGAAGCTTTCTTT
CAWRGGRQGSDTEAFF
>TRBJ1-1|TRBV10-3|-|TRBD1
TGTGCCATCCAAAGACAGGGTGATTCGAACACTGAAGCTTTCTTT
CAIQRQGDSNTEAFF
>TRBJ2-2|TRBV18|-|-
TGTGCCAGCTCACCAAGGGGCACCGGGGAGCTGTTTTTT
CASSPRGTGELFF
>TRBJ2-7|TRBV7-3|few|TRBD1
TGTGCCAGCAGCCCCGGGACAGGGACCCACGAGCAGTACTTC
CASSPGTGTHEQYF
>TRBJ1-5|TRBV6-5|-|-
TGTGCCAGCAAAATATTTGGGGAGAATCAGCCCCAGCATTTT
CASKIFGENQPQHF
>TRBJ2-7|TRBV6-5|-|-
TGTGCCAGCAGTTTACAGGGGGAGGGATACGAGCAGTACTTC
CASSLQGEGYEQYF
>TRBJ1-6|TRBV5-8|once|-
TGTGCCAGCAGCTTGCCCCCGAATTCACCCCTCCACTTT
CASSLPPNSPLHF
>TRBJ1-2|TRBV18|-|TRBD1
TGTGCCAGCTCACCAATGGCAGGGGGCTATGGCTACACCTTC
CASSPMAGGYGYTF
>TRBJ2-2|TRBV5-4|few|-
TGTGCCAGCAGCCCTGGGACTCCCACCGGGGAGCTGTTTTTT
CASSPGTPTGELFF
>TRBJ1-1|TRBV30|-|TRBD1
TGTGCCTGGACTCAGGACAGGGTGGGGACTGAAGCTTTCTTT
CAWTQDRVGTEAFF
>TRBJ2-3|TRBV4-1|few|-
TGCGCCAGCAGCATCGGGACAGATACGCAGTATTTT
CASSIGTDTQYF
>TRBJ1-5|TRBV28|-|-
TGTGCCAGCAGGGGGGGGGCAGCCGGTAGCAATCAGCCCCAGCATTTT
CASRGGAAGSNQPQHF
>TRBJ1-2|TRBV6-5|-|TRBD1
TGTGCCAGCAGCCACAGGGGGAAAGATCGTGGCTACACCTTC
CASSHRGKDRGYTF
>TRBJ1-1|TRBV7-2|-|TRBD1
TGTGCCAGCAGCCCAGGCGACAGGGGGGGCACTGAAGCTTTCTTT
CASSPGDRGGTEAFF
>TRBJ2-5|TRBV5-5|-|TRBD1
TGTGCCAGCAGCTTCCGGGACAGGGGGCTTCAAGAGACCCAGTACTTC
CASSFRDRGLQETQYF
>TRBJ1-6|TRBV7-2|-|-
TGTGCCAGCAGCCCCCGGGGAGGGGGAGATTCACCCCTCCACTTT
CASSPRGGGDSPLHF
>TRBJ1-2|TRBV7-8|-|TRBD1
TGTGCCAGCAGCTCCGGGACAGGGTTTGGCGGCTACACCTTC
CASSSGTGFGGYTF
>TRBJ2-7|TRBV13|-|-
TGTGCCAGCAGACGTGCCGGGTACGAGCAGTACTTC
CASRRAGYEQYF
>TRBJ2-7|TRBV7-2|-|-
TGTGCCAGCAGCGAGTCGATATTCTACGAGCAGTACTTC
CASSESIFYEQYF
>TRBJ2-3|TRBV2|-|-
TGTGCCAGCAGTGAACCTAGCGTGAAGGCACGAAGCACAGATACGCAGTATTTT
CASSEPSVKARSTDTQYF
>TRBJ1-1|TRBV2|-|TRBD1
TGTGCCAGCAGGCCCCGACAGGGGACGAACACTGAAGCTTTCTTT
CASRPRQGTNTEAFF
>TRBJ1-3|TRBV5-6|few|-
TGTGCCAGCAGCGGGCTCTTTGGAAACACCATATATTTT
CASSGLFGNTIYF
>TRBJ2-2|TRBV5-4|-|-
TGTGCCAGCAGCTTGGGAGCTAACACCGGGGAGCTGTTTTTT
CASSLGANTGELFF
>TRBJ2-7|TRBV12-3/TRBV12-4|-|TRBD2
TGTGCCAGCAGCCCGGGCGGGAGCGAGCAGTACTTC
CASSPGGSEQYF
>TRBJ2-1|TRBV12-3/TRBV12-4|-|-
TGTGCCAGCAGTTTAGCGCGAGGCTATGAGCAGTTCTTC
CASSLARGYEQFF